The 14 T cell receptor beta chains listed next were all sequenced from one sample in a study of CD8+CD57+ T cells in acquired aplastic anemia (dated by TCRdb to 2016 to 2019). The instrument was an Illumina HiSeq 2000. TCR beta VDJ combination and CDR3 sequence profiling used genomic DNA as the template. The public reads were run again by TCRdb, first through fastp at Q25 and then through MiXCR, and only productive beta chains were kept. Each entry is one CDR3 protein sequence, shown with its most common DNA and genes. The sample profile shows approximately 80,000 distinct CDR3 sequences; roughly two thirds of them were found once. Roughly 80% of the sample is held by the ten biggest clonotypes. Patients chosen for sequencing had shown expansion of CD8+CD57+ cells by flow cytometry. Sequenced material: sorted CD4+, CD8+, or CD8+CD57+ T cells (not recorded which) from PBMCs. Receptors originate from a human donor with aplastic anemia.

The rearrangement links TRBV10-3 to TRBJ2-3, with D perhaps matching TRBD1 (6 bases). Trimming stripped 6 bases from V and 5 bases from J, with 15 bases between. The CDR3 has 14 residues. Germline lookup yields CDR1 ENHRY and CDR2 SYGVKD. In nucleotides, the CDR3 is TGTGCCATCAGGGACGTACAGGGTGGAGATACGCAGTATTTT. It yields the protein CAIRDVQGGDTQYF.

The V gene is TRBV25-1, the J gene TRBJ1-2, with D possibly matching TRBD1 (5 bases). Trimming removed 5 bases from V and 4 bases from J, with 11 bases in between. CDR3 length: 13 residues. CDR1 and CDR2 (germline): MGHDK, SYGVNS. CDR3 DNA: TGTGCCAGCAGTCGGGGGGTTTCCTATGGCTACACCTTC. Translating it yields CASSRGVSYGYTF.

V is TRBV10-1 and J is TRBJ2-1; 8 positions agree with TRBD2. Germline-derived CDR1 and CDR2 are WNHNN and SYGVQD (reference sequence). The CDR3 runs to 14 residues. With V trimmed by 0 bases and J by 9 bases, 4 bases remained unmatched. The CDR3 spells CASSESIAGTEQFF. DNA for the CDR3: TGCGCCAGCAGTGAGTCAATAGCGGGGACTGAGCAGTTCTTC.

This clonotype was observed a handful of times. This sequence joins TRBV7-2 and TRBJ1-6, with 7 bases matching TRBD1. This CDR3 region has 15 residues. Trimming at V came to 5 bases and at J to 7 bases, leaving 8 bases not matched to a gene. The germline CDR1 and CDR2 sequences are SGHTA and FQGNSA. CDR3 sequence: CASSPPDRRNSPLHF. CDR3 DNA sequence: TGTGCCAGCAGCCCGCCGGACAGGAGGAATTCACCCCTCCACTTT.

This clonotype was seen only a few times. V usage is TRBV29-1 and J usage is TRBJ2-1, with 9 bases that match TRBD1. CDR3 length equals 14 residues. The junction had 2 bases not matched to a gene; V was cut back by 3 bases and J by 2 bases. Germline CDR1 and CDR2: SQVTM and ANQGSEA. The CDR3 coding sequence is TGCAGCGTTGAGGGACAGGGCGCCTACAATGAGCAGTTCTTC. Protein product: CSVEGQGAYNEQFF.

This clonotype was observed a handful of times. The rearrangement joins TRBV25-1 to TRBJ1-6; no clear D gene. In germline, CDR1 is MGHDK, CDR2 SYGVNS. Trimming left V 6 bases short and J 6 bases short, with 9 bases between. This CDR3 has 13 amino acids. The chain's CDR3 is CASRGGGNSPLHF. For the CDR3, the DNA is TGTGCCAGCAGGGGAGGCGGTAATTCACCCCTCCACTTT.

This rearrangement joins TRBV15 to TRBJ1-6, with TRBD1 as a possible D gene (5 bases). Germline values: CDR1 LNHNV, CDR2 YYDKDF (reference sequence). The CDR3 is made up of 14 amino acids. The V gene lost 0 bases and the J gene lost 10 bases, with 10 bases spanning the gap. The CDR3 loop reads CATSRDRGGSPLHF. CDR3 nucleotides: TGTGCCACCAGCAGAGACCGGGGGGGATCACCCCTCCACTTT. The full variable domain, its missing parts supplied by reference TRBV15 and TRBJ1-6, is DAMVIQNPRYQVTQFGKPVTLSCSQTLNHNVMYWYQQKSSQAPKLLFHYYDKDFNNEADTPDNFQSRRPNTSFCFLDIRSPGLGDTAMYLCATSRDRGGSPLHFGNGTRLTVT.

V is TRBV7-9 and J is TRBJ2-7; unclear D gene. Trimming cost V 1 base and J 0 bases, with 7 bases left between them. Germline values: CDR1 SEHNR, CDR2 FQNEAQ (reference sequence). The CDR3 has 14 amino acids. This CDR3 reads CASSLDWSSYEQYF. CDR3 DNA: TGTGCCAGCAGCTTAGACTGGAGCTCCTACGAGCAGTACTTC.

This clonotype has ten or more counts. J is TRBJ1-1 and V is TRBV11-1; 9 bases match TRBD1. Germline-derived CDR1 and CDR2 are SGHAT and FQDESV (reference sequence). This CDR3 contains 13 residues. The V and J ends lost 4 bases and 7 bases, in that order; junction bases with no gene match: 4. The CDR3 sequence: CASSWGQGNEAFF. Here the CDR3 DNA reads TGTGCCAGCAGCTGGGGACAGGGCAATGAAGCTTTCTTT.

The chain has TRBV30 and TRBJ2-1; D ambiguous. The CDR3 is 13 residues long. The V gene lost 1 base and the J gene lost 5 bases, with 9 bases spanning the gap. Per germline, CDR1 GTSNPN and CDR2 SVGIG (reference sequence). The CDR3 DNA reads TGTGCCTGGAGTGGTCCCAGTCACAATGAGCAGTTCTTC. This gives the protein CAWSGPSHNEQFF.

The CDR3 nucleotides read TGTGCCAGCAGCCGTGGACAGGGAGAGATCGGCACTGAAGCTTTCTTT. It encodes CASSRGQGEIGTEAFF. The chain has TRBV11-1 and TRBJ1-1; TRBD1 matches at 8 bases. Losses at the gene ends were 5 bases for V and 4 bases for J; bases not matched to a gene: 12. The CDR3 contains 16 residues. CDR1 SGHAT and CDR2 FQDESV come from the germline V gene (reference sequence).

The rearrangement uses TRBV7-9 and TRBJ1-5; 11 nucleotides line up with TRBD1. V was pared by 8 bases and J by 3 bases, with 3 bases of the junction left unmatched. This CDR3 comprises 14 residues. The germline V gene encodes CDR1 SEHNR and CDR2 FQNEAQ (reference sequence). In DNA form, the CDR3 reads TGTGCCAGCGGGACAGGGGGTTTCAATCAGCCCCAGCATTTT. Protein sequence: CASGTGGFNQPQHF.

The genes are TRBV20-1 and TRBJ2-7, with 8 nucleotides matching TRBD1. Germline V gives CDR1 DFQATT, CDR2 SNEGSKA (reference sequence). The CDR3 loop spans 14 amino acids. The V and J ends lost 5 bases and 5 bases, in that order; junction bases with no gene match: 11. The DNA for the CDR3 is TGCAGTGCTCTTCAGGGGGCATCTCGCAACGAGCAGTACTTC. This gives the protein CSALQGASRNEQYF.

The V and J genes are TRBV24-1 and TRBJ2-7; TRBD1 matches 7 bases. The CDR3 has 15 residues. The germline V gene encodes CDR1 KGHDR and CDR2 SFDVKD. V lost 5 bases to trimming and J lost 1 base; unmatched junction nucleotides: 7. Here the CDR3 reads CATSAGQERSYEQYF. The CDR3 DNA follows: TGTGCCACCAGTGCCGGACAGGAGAGGTCCTACGAGCAGTACTTC.